These 2 T cell receptor beta chains share one sample of origin, sequenced in a study of blood T cell repertoires in COVID-19. Some clones are missing from TCRdb's copy, which holds only in-frame ones; the method was immunoSEQ multiplex PCR. Counted here are 200,000 or so clones, approximately 90% occurring once; the ten biggest clones make up 4.4%. The sequenced material came from peripheral blood. The source is a man over 45 with acute or convalescent COVID-19.

This chain uses TRBV6-5 with TRBJ1-5, with 8 bases identical to TRBD1. Germline V lookup: CDR1 MNHEY, CDR2 SVGAGI. The V segment lost 6 bases and the J segment 3 bases; nucleotides outside the gene matches: 7. The CDR3 covers 15 residues. This CDR3 reads CASRQGGGNNQPQHF. The CDR3 DNA is TGTGCCAGCAGACAGGGGGGAGGCAACAATCAGCCCCAGCATTTT.

The genes are TRBV25-1 and TRBJ2-3; 8 bases line up with TRBD1. V trimming: 6 bases; J trimming: 3 bases; junction bases outside the gene matches: 5. Germline V lookup: CDR1 MGHDK, CDR2 SYGVNS. There are 14 residues in the CDR3. The CDR3 reads CASSLQGETDTQYF. Here the CDR3 DNA reads TGTGCCAGCAGCTTACAGGGGGAAACAGATACGCAGTATTTT. Complete variable domain (other parts from reference TRBV25-1 and TRBJ2-3): EADIYQTPRYLVIGTGKKITLECSQTMGHDKMYWYQQDPGMELHLIHYSYGVNSTEKGDLSSESTVSRIRTEHFPLTLESARPSHTSQYLCASSLQGETDTQYFGPGTRLTVL.